Below are 10 T cell receptor beta chains sequenced from a single sample in a study of OX40 agonist ivuxolimab in advanced cancers. Generated by immunoSEQ multiplex PCR, the TCRdb table keeps only in-frame clones and is missing some. The data contain about 82,000 clones, less than 90% of them singletons. Sequences were derived from CD4+ or CD8+ T cells sorted from blood, sampled in a trial of the OX40 agonist ivuxolimab. All receptors come from an adult with an advanced solid tumor such as melanoma, head and neck, liver or kidney cancer.

This chain connects TRBV30 to TRBJ2-5; 7 bases map to TRBD2. The V segment lost 5 bases and the J segment 7 bases; nucleotides outside the gene matches: 13. The CDR3 runs 14 residues. Per germline, CDR1 GTSNPN and CDR2 SVGIG (reference sequence). The CDR3, as DNA: TGTGCCTGGTCACCGGGAGCGGGGCACGGGACCCAGTACTTC. Translation: CAWSPGAGHGTQYF. Supplemented by reference TRBV30 and TRBJ2-5, the full variable domain reads SQTIHQWPATLVQPVGSPLSLECTVEGTSNPNLYWYRQAAGRGLQLLFYSVGIGQISSEVPQNLSASRPQDRQFILSSKKLLLSDSGFYLCAWSPGAGHGTQYFGPGTRLLVL.

The chain is built from TRBV11-1 and TRBJ2-5; D gene uncertain. The length of the CDR3 is 15 residues. Germline lookup yields CDR1 SGHAT and CDR2 FQDESV (reference sequence). V lost 5 bases to trimming and J lost 2 bases, with 15 bases between them. CDR3: CASSPRVNTQETQYF. The CDR3 DNA sequence: TGTGCCAGCAGCCCCAGAGTCAATACACAAGAGACCCAGTACTTC.

This clone was seen only a few times. This sequence joins TRBV5-1 and TRBJ2-3; TRBD2 aligns across 7 bases. This CDR3 comprises 16 residues. The V and J ends lost 0 bases and 4 bases, in that order; junction bases with no gene match: 8. Germline lookup yields CDR1 SGHRS and CDR2 YFSETQ. CDR3 residues: CASSLGRGLGADTQYF. Written as DNA, the CDR3 is TGCGCCAGCAGCTTGGGGCGGGGGTTAGGGGCAGATACGCAGTATTTT.

This clone was recorded only once. The chain recombines TRBV4-2 with TRBJ1-6; tentative D call: TRBD1 (5 bases). The ends were cut back, 3 bases at V and 5 bases at J, with 14 bases in the middle. The germline V gene has CDR1 LGHNA and CDR2 YNFKEQ. The CDR3 is 16 residues long. CDR3 DNA: TGTGCCAGCAGCCATAATTTCCAGGGCGATAATTCACCCCTCCACTTT. Its translation is CASSHNFQGDNSPLHF.

This chain connects TRBV5-4 to TRBJ1-4; 9 bases line up with TRBD1. This CDR3 spans 15 amino acids. The ends lost 0 bases at V and 5 bases at J; junction bases unmatched: 2. CDR1 and CDR2 (germline): SGHNT, YYREEE (reference sequence). The CDR3, as DNA: TGTGCCAGCAGCTTGGAAGGGACAGGGAATGAAAAACTGTTTTTT. Amino acid sequence: CASSLEGTGNEKLFF.

This clone is a singleton in its sample. The chain uses TRBV7-2 and TRBJ1-6; D ambiguous. V was shortened by 1 base and J by 7 bases, with 11 bases between the two germline ends. Germline CDR1 SGHTA, CDR2 FQGNSA. The CDR3 is 15 amino acids. The CDR3 loop reads CASSLVAESNSPLHF. The CDR3 region has the DNA TGTGCCAGCAGCTTAGTTGCAGAAAGCAATTCACCCCTCCACTTT.

The V call is TRBV11-2, the J call TRBJ1-2, with D possibly matching TRBD1 (6 bases). V lost 4 bases and J lost 4, with 16 bases in between. The length of the CDR3 is 15 residues. CDR1 and CDR2 from the germline V gene are SGHAT and FQNNGV. DNA for the CDR3: TGTGCCAGCAGCTCGTACGAGGACAGAACCTATGGCTACACCTTC. Amino acids: CASSSYEDRTYGYTF.

The gene calls are TRBV7-8 and TRBJ2-7, with D possibly being TRBD2 (5 bases). The CDR3 consists of 14 residues. Germline CDR1 is SGHVS and CDR2 is FQNEAQ. V gave up 0 bases and J gave up 2 bases, with 8 bases separating them. The chain's CDR3 is CASSLAQAAYEQYF. In nucleotides, the CDR3 is TGTGCCAGCAGCTTAGCTCAAGCGGCCTACGAGCAGTACTTC.

The chain carries TRBV4-1 and TRBJ2-1, with 9 bases aligning to TRBD2. Germline trimming cut 3 bases from V and 6 bases from J; bases unmatched to any gene: 12. CDR1 MGHRA and CDR2 YSYEKL come from the germline V gene. The CDR3 has 17 amino acids. CDR3 coding DNA: TGCGCCAGCAGCCAGGGGTTCGGGACTAGCTTCGCCAATGAGCAGTTCTTC. Translated: CASSQGFGTSFANEQFF.

The V call is TRBV7-2, the J call TRBJ2-3, with a tentative D call TRBD1 (5 bases). Germline CDR1 and CDR2: SGHTA and FQGNSA. Trimming removed 4 bases at V and 3 bases at J, with 11 bases between. CDR3 length: 14 residues. The CDR3 coding sequence is TGTGCCAGCAGCTATCAGGGCTCAACAGATACGCAGTATTTT. Translating gives CASSYQGSTDTQYF.